This TCR beta chain was found in a study of Graves' ophthalmopathy and Graves' hyperthyroidism. Notes on this clonotype: Antigen: not known.

Researchers took RNA transcripts and amplified TCR beta CDR3 regions from them. HTBI-primed first-round RT-PCR preceded second-round multiplex PCR. TCRdb reanalysed the multiplex PCR reads using MiXCR and keeps one entry per CDR3 protein. The table has 450,000 to 600,000 distinct CDR3 sequences, under 45% seen once; the top ten hold around 4.6%. The J segment lost 5 bases and the V segment lost 5 bases, leaving 7 bases of the junction unmatched. This CDR3 region has 14 residues. Germline V gives CDR1 SEHNR, CDR2 FQNEAQ (reference sequence). Study-wide points: A model of 13 signatures distinguished ophthalmopathy from stable hyperthyroidism at approximately 90% sensitivity and 70% to 84% specificity.

The sequence was collected from an adult man with Graves' hyperthyroidism. The sample taken for sequencing was peripheral blood or thyroid tissue (not recorded which). This rearrangement joins TRBV7-9 to TRBJ2-7; 9 bases line up with TRBD2. The CDR3 loop is CASSVGSGGHEQYF. CDR3 sequence (DNA): TGTGCCAGCAGCGTGGGTAGCGGGGGACACGAGCAGTACTTC.